This T cell receptor beta chain was identified during a study of spatial heterogeneity in lung cancer. Study-wide context: The 55 to 90 donors had untreated early-stage non-small cell lung cancer. The study consistently detected more beta-chain than alpha-chain sequences. Study outcomes and limitations: Resection saw ubiquitous expanded tumor TCRs appear in blood more than follow-up did.

J gave up 1 base and V 6 bases, and 7 bases lay outside the gene matches. Per the germline V gene, CDR1 is MNHEY and CDR2 is SVGAGI. This CDR3 has 15 amino acids. TCRdb re-derived calls from the 5' RACE reads in MiXCR, one entry per CDR3 protein. Seen here are around 27,000 distinct CDR3 sequences, around 5.9% observed once, and the top ten hold approximately 20%. Noted time point: blood at routine non-recurrence follow-up after resection. TCRs were sequenced from unsorted whole RNA of tumor, nontumor lung or PBMC. Only a few counts were recorded for this clonotype. The antigen remains unidentified. The sequences come from PBMCs, collected at follow-up. The rearrangement joins TRBV6-5 to TRBJ2-5; 8 positions match TRBD2. This TCR derives from a male donor with early-stage non-small cell lung cancer. CDR3 coding DNA: TGTGCCAGCAGCTTCTTTAGCGGGACCCAAGAGACCCAGTACTTC. Its translation: CASSFFSGTQETQYF.